One and the same sample provided the 22 T cell receptor beta chains below, sequenced in a study of cytomegalovirus exposure and HLA in healthy donors. Researchers ran the PCR with 60 Vbeta and 13 Jbeta primers. Some clones are missing from TCRdb's copy, which holds only in-frame ones; the method was immunoSEQ multiplex PCR. The sample holds approximately 73,000 clones, about 60% seen once. Sequenced material: PBMCs. The receptors stem from a man aged 25-45 years in good health and CMV-seropositive.

The V gene is TRBV6-1, the J gene TRBJ2-7, with no clear D. This CDR3 has 14 amino acids. Trimming pared 2 bases from V and 0 bases from J, leaving 8 bases between. Germline V gene lookup returns CDR1 MNHNS and CDR2 SASEGT. The CDR3 loop is CASSEQVNSYEQYF. The CDR3 nucleotides read TGTGCCAGCAGTGAACAGGTGAACTCCTACGAGCAGTACTTC.

The V and J genes are TRBV19 and TRBJ2-5, with TRBD2 as a possible D gene (6 bases). Looked up from germline, CDR1 is LNHDA and CDR2 is SQIVND (reference sequence). V shed 6 bases and J shed 4 bases, with 15 bases lying between them. The CDR3 contains 14 residues. This chain's CDR3 is CASRPGGGRETQYF. DNA of the CDR3: TGTGCCAGTAGACCCGGTGGGGGGAGAGAGACCCAGTACTTC.

Only a few counts were recorded for this clone. The V call is TRBV7-9, the J call TRBJ2-2, with 11 positions matching TRBD2. The ends lost 4 bases at V and 1 base at J; junction bases unmatched: 5. The CDR3 covers 17 residues. Germline-derived CDR1 and CDR2 are SEHNR and FQNEAQ (reference sequence). CDR3: CASSSLAGGGNTGELFF. The CDR3 DNA reads as TGTGCCAGCAGCTCCCTAGCGGGAGGAGGGAACACCGGGGAGCTGTTTTTT. The whole variable domain, remainder taken from reference TRBV7-9 and TRBJ2-2, is DTGVSQNPRHKITKRGQNVTFRCDPISEHNRLYWYRQTLGQGPEFLTYFQNEAQLEKSRLLSDRFSAERPKGSFSTLEIQRTEQGDSAMYLCASSSLAGGGNTGELFFGEGSRLTVL.

The chain couples TRBV6-5 to TRBJ2-5, with D tentatively TRBD1 (6 bases). The length of the CDR3 is 12 residues. Trimming took off 5 bases at V and 4 bases at J, with 8 bases between the two ends. Germline CDR1 and CDR2: MNHEY and SVGAGI. The CDR3 loop reads CASSPRGETQYF. The CDR3 bases are TGTGCCAGCAGTCCCAGGGGAGAGACCCAGTACTTC.

This chain's CDR3 is CASSDPTHRYTQYF. The CDR3 nucleotides read TGTGCCAGCAGCGATCCCACTCACAGATATACGCAGTATTTT. This sequence joins TRBV6-5 and TRBJ2-3, with unresolved D. Between the trimmed V and J ends, which lost 6 bases and 7 bases, there was a span of 17 bases. The CDR3 runs to 14 residues. CDR1 is MNHEY and CDR2 is SVGAGI in the germline V gene.

The J gene is TRBJ2-1, the V gene TRBV27; a weak D match, TRBD1 (5 bases). This CDR3 region has 15 residues. The germline V and J ends were trimmed by 2 bases and 2 bases, with 10 bases remaining between them. The germline V gene has CDR1 MNHEY and CDR2 SMNVEV (reference sequence). DNA for the CDR3: TGTGCCAGCAGTTTACGGCCAGGGCCCTACAATGAGCAGTTCTTC. This sequence encodes CASSLRPGPYNEQFF.

This clone was observed a single time. This chain links TRBV6-6 with TRBJ1-1; D not resolved. V lost 0 bases to trimming and J lost 1 base, with 12 bases between them. Germline V gives CDR1 MNHNY, CDR2 SVGAGI (reference sequence). The CDR3 runs 16 residues. CDR3 coding DNA: TGTGCCAGCAGTTACTCGAGGGTCAGAACGAACACTGAAGCTTTCTTT. Protein: CASSYSRVRTNTEAFF.

This clone was recorded only once. The chain links TRBV28 to TRBJ2-2; TRBD1 might be the D (5 bases). The CDR3 length is 13 residues. V lost 8 bases, J lost 2 bases, and 9 bases lay in between. Germline CDR1 MDHEN, CDR2 SYDVKM. Here the CDR3 reads CASQDSNTGELFF. The CDR3 DNA follows: TGTGCCAGCCAAGACAGTAACACCGGGGAGCTGTTTTTT.

This clone was observed a few times. The chain is built from TRBV28 and TRBJ1-2; 8 bases line up with TRBD1. Germline values: CDR1 MDHEN, CDR2 SYDVKM. J lost 4 bases, V lost 2 bases, and 6 bases had no gene match. The CDR3 consists of 15 residues. CDR3: CASSLQGANIYGYTF. The CDR3 region has the DNA TGTGCCAGCAGTTTACAGGGGGCGAACATCTATGGCTACACCTTC.

This chain joins TRBV6-1 and TRBJ1-5, with D possibly TRBD1 on 5 matching bases. The CDR3 loop spans 15 amino acids. From germline, CDR1 is MNHNS and CDR2 SASEGT. V lost 7 bases and J 3 bases, leaving 16 bases between the germline ends. The CDR3 bases are TGTGCCAGCACCTTCGGCAGGGAGGTCAATCAGCCCCAGCATTTT. As protein: CASTFGREVNQPQHF.

This sequence joins TRBV6-6 and TRBJ2-1, with D hard to call. V was cut by 2 bases and J by 0 bases, with 8 bases left in between. The CDR3 consists of 15 residues. The germline CDR1 and CDR2 sequences are MNHNY and SVGAGI (reference sequence). In DNA, the CDR3 is TGTGCCAGCAGTTACGTACAGTTCTCCTACAATGAGCAGTTCTTC. Translation: CASSYVQFSYNEQFF.

The CDR3 nucleotides are TGTGCCTGGTCGGGGGGGCCTCAGCCCCAGCATTTT. This codes for CAWSGGPQPQHF. The chain uses TRBV30 and TRBJ1-5; possible D gene TRBD1, 6 bases. With 5 bases removed from V and 6 bases from J, the gap between germline ends came to 11 bases. This CDR3 comprises 12 residues. Germline V gives CDR1 GTSNPN, CDR2 SVGIG (reference sequence).

The chain's CDR3 is CASSIGGSGGHLQYF. Here the CDR3 DNA reads TGTGCCAGTAGTATTGGTGGTAGCGGGGGTCACTTGCAGTACTTC. The rearrangement links TRBV19 to TRBJ2-7; 9 bases match TRBD2. CDR1 and CDR2 (germline): LNHDA, SQIVND (reference sequence). The ends lost 3 bases at V and 9 bases at J; junction bases unmatched: 12. The CDR3 spans 15 residues.

The chain is built from TRBV29-1 and TRBJ1-1; 9 nucleotides line up with TRBD1. Germline V gives CDR1 SQVTM, CDR2 ANQGSEA. The CDR3 spans 14 residues. V lost 8 bases and J lost 4; bases outside the gene matches: 11. The CDR3 spells CSLKAGTGTTEAFF. CDR3 nucleotides: TGCAGCCTAAAGGCCGGGACAGGGACCACTGAAGCTTTCTTT. Full variable domain (rest looked up from reference TRBV29-1 and TRBJ1-1): SAVISQKPSRDICQRGTSLTIQCQVDSQVTMMFWYRQQPGQSLTLIATANQGSEATYESGFVIDKFPISRPNLTFSTLTVSNMSPEDSSIYLCSLKAGTGTTEAFFGQGTRLTVV.

The chain employs TRBV9 and TRBJ2-3, with 11 bases fitting TRBD2. The CDR3 has 16 residues. Germline V gene data show CDR1 as SGDLS and CDR2 as YYNGEE. V gave up 5 bases and J gave up 6 bases; unmatched junction bases: 11. The CDR3 DNA reads as TGTGCCAGCAGTCACGCTAGCGGGGGGAGTAGGGATACGCAGTATTTT. Its protein is CASSHASGGSRDTQYF.

This clone has more than one count but fewer than ten. The V and J genes are TRBV27 and TRBJ1-4, with D maybe TRBD1 (6 bases). The V gene lost 5 bases and the J gene lost 8 bases, with 15 bases spanning the gap. The CDR3 has 14 amino acids. Looked up from germline, CDR1 is MNHEY and CDR2 is SMNVEV (reference sequence). The CDR3 loop is CASSGQGRGEKLFF. CDR3 DNA sequence: TGTGCCAGCAGTGGTCAGGGGAGAGGGGAAAAACTGTTTTTT.

CDR3 region: CASSTGQGISDTF. CDR3 sequence (DNA): TGTGCCAGTTCTACGGGACAGGGGATTTCCGACACCTTC. This chain links TRBV19 with TRBJ1-2; 10 bases line up with TRBD1. Trimming cost V 8 bases and J 12 bases; bases outside gene matches: 12. Germline V lookup: CDR1 LNHDA, CDR2 SQIVND (reference sequence). The CDR3 has 13 amino acids.

J is TRBJ2-5 and V is TRBV18; D is perhaps TRBD2 (5 bases). In germline, CDR1 is KGHSH, CDR2 LQKENI. V lost 6 bases and J 4 bases, leaving 12 bases between the germline ends. This CDR3 is built from 13 residues. CDR3 residues: CASSPGIGETQYF. CDR3 nucleotide sequence: TGTGCCAGCTCCCCGGGGATTGGAGAGACCCAGTACTTC. Looking up the rest from reference TRBV18 and TRBJ2-5 gives the full variable domain: NAGVMQNPRHLVRRRGQEARLRCSPMKGHSHVYWYRQLPEEGLKFMVYLQKENIIDESGMPKERFSAEFPKEGPSILRIQQVVRGDSAAYFCASSPGIGETQYFGPGTRLLVL.

This clone was counted once. The rearrangement joins TRBV6-1 to TRBJ2-2; 7 nucleotides align to TRBD1. The length of the CDR3 is 14 residues. Germline V gene sequence: CDR1 MNHNS, CDR2 SASEGT. The junction had 5 bases not matched to a gene; V was cut back by 8 bases and J by 2 bases. Here the CDR3 reads CASLGQDNTGELFF. CDR3 nucleotides: TGTGCCAGCTTAGGACAGGACAACACCGGGGAGCTGTTTTTT.

The chain links TRBV29-1 to TRBJ2-7, with 11 bases identical to TRBD1. The germline V gene encodes CDR1 SQVTM and CDR2 ANQGSEA. Unmatched junction bases numbered 8, after V lost 4 bases and J lost 3 bases. The CDR3 is 15 amino acids. CDR3 bases: TGCAGCGTTGGACGGACAGGGGGCTCCTACTACGAGCAGTACTTC. Encoded protein: CSVGRTGGSYYEQYF.

This clone has only a few counts. This chain joins TRBV4-1 and TRBJ2-2; D not certain. CDR3 size: 16 residues. The V end was cut by 3 bases, the J end by 4 bases, with 15 bases between. Germline V gene data show CDR1 as MGHRA and CDR2 as YSYEKL. CDR3 in amino acids: CASSQGPASGTGELFF. The CDR3 coding sequence is TGCGCCAGCAGCCAGGGCCCAGCATCAGGCACCGGGGAGCTGTTTTTT.

The chain links TRBV5-1 to TRBJ2-5; 10 bases are a match to TRBD1. CDR3 length equals 17 residues. Looked up from germline, CDR1 is SGHRS and CDR2 is YFSETQ. J gave up 4 bases and V 4 bases, and 13 bases lay outside the gene matches. The CDR3 here is CASSRTGTGESRETQYF. The CDR3 nucleotides are TGCGCCAGCAGCAGGACCGGGACAGGGGAGAGTAGAGAGACCCAGTACTTC.